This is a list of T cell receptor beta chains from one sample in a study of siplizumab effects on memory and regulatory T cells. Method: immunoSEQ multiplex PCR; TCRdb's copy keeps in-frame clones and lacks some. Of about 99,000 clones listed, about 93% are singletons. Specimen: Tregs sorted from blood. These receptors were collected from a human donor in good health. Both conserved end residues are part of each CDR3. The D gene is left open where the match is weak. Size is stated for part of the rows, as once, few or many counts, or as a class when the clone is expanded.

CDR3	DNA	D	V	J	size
CASSLVGRGARGETQYF	TGTGCCAGCAGCTTAGTTGGTCGGGGGGCTCGCGGAGAGACCCAGTACTTC	.	TRBV11-2	TRBJ2-5	.
CASSAPLGRGLGEKLFF	TGTGCCAGCAGCGCCCCGCTGGGGAGGGGACTCGGGGAAAAACTGTTTTTT	.	TRBV7-9	TRBJ1-4	.
CASSVFSAVPRSETQYF	TGTGCCAGCAGTGTCTTTAGCGCGGTCCCTCGTTCAGAGACCCAGTACTTC	.	TRBV6-1	TRBJ2-5	.
CATSRLGGGRDEQYF	TGTGCCACCAGCAGACTCGGAGGGGGCAGAGACGAGCAGTACTTC	.	TRBV15	TRBJ2-7	.
CASRYLSGTEAFF	TGTGCCAGCAGATACCTTTCGGGCACTGAAGCTTTCTTT	.	TRBV6-5	TRBJ1-1	.
CASGWGGGHNQPQHF	TGTGCTAGTGGTTGGGGAGGAGGGCACAATCAGCCCCAGCATTTT	.	TRBV12-5	TRBJ1-5	.
CASSVGAEAYEQYF	TGTGCCAGCAGCGTCGGGGCGGAAGCCTACGAGCAGTACTTC	.	TRBV9	TRBJ2-7	.
CASRRQMNTEAFF	TGTGCCAGTAGGCGACAGATGAACACTGAAGCTTTCTTT	.	TRBV19	TRBJ1-1	.
CASSRFQETQYF	TGTGCCAGCAGCCGATTCCAAGAGACCCAGTACTTC	.	TRBV5-4	TRBJ2-5	once
CSARGLVEAFF	TGCAGTGCTAGAGGGCTGGTTGAAGCTTTCTTT	.	TRBV20-1	TRBJ1-1	few
CASSSQGQNNEKLFF	TGTGCCAGCAGCTCCCAGGGACAGAATAATGAAAAACTGTTTTTT	TRBD1	TRBV7-9	TRBJ1-4	.
CASSPQGYSYNEQFF	TGTGCCAGCAGTCCACAGGGTTACTCCTACAATGAGCAGTTCTTC	.	TRBV6-6	TRBJ2-1	.
CASSLEGTFTDTQYF	TGTGCCAGCAGCTTGGAAGGCACTTTCACAGATACGCAGTATTTT	.	TRBV5-6	TRBJ2-3	once
CASSLLQGGPMNTEAFF	TGTGCCAGCTCACTATTACAGGGGGGGCCCATGAACACTGAAGCTTTCTTT	TRBD1	TRBV18	TRBJ1-1	.
CASSRDSYNSPLHF	TGTGCCAGTAGTAGGGACAGCTATAATTCACCCCTCCACTTT	TRBD1	TRBV19	TRBJ1-6	.
CATSRDYTGDRGYTF	TGTGCCACCAGCAGAGATTACACAGGGGACCGTGGCTACACCTTC	TRBD1	TRBV15	TRBJ1-2	.
CAIRWARNYEQYF	TGTGCCATCAGGTGGGCCAGAAACTACGAGCAGTACTTC	.	TRBV10-3	TRBJ2-7	few
CASSLERGAGGYTF	TGTGCCAGCAGCTTGGAAAGGGGGGCGGGAGGCTACACCTTC	.	TRBV5-4	TRBJ1-2	.
CASSFKGQHTEAFF	TGTGCCAGCAGTTTCAAGGGGCAACACACTGAAGCTTTCTTT	.	TRBV6-6	TRBJ1-1	.
CAISEANTGPTYEQYF	TGTGCCATCAGTGAGGCGAACACAGGGCCAACCTACGAGCAGTACTTC	.	TRBV10-3	TRBJ2-7	.
CASSANMGTSTLAKNIQYF	TGTGCCAGCAGCGCAAATATGGGGACTAGCACTTTAGCCAAAAACATTCAGTACTTC	TRBD2	TRBV7-2	TRBJ2-4	.
CASSLDQAPVGGYTF	TGTGCCAGCAGCTTGGATCAGGCACCTGTTGGTGGCTACACCTTC	.	TRBV5-6	TRBJ1-2	.
CASSLAGLAARGEQFF	TGTGCCAGCAGCTTAGCCGGACTAGCCGCTAGGGGTGAGCAGTTCTTC	TRBD2	TRBV13	TRBJ2-1	.
CASSKRVGNQPQHF	TGTGCCAGTAGTAAGAGGGTCGGGAATCAGCCCCAGCATTTT	.	TRBV19	TRBJ1-5	.
CASSTPGQGSYGYTF	TGTGCCAGCAGTACCCCGGGACAGGGAAGCTATGGCTACACCTTC	TRBD1	TRBV6-6	TRBJ1-2	.
CASSFGADTQYF	TGCGCCAGCAGCTTTGGCGCAGATACGCAGTATTTT	.	TRBV5-1	TRBJ2-3	.
CASSLTSGRYGYEQYF	TGTGCCAGCAGTTTAACTAGCGGGAGGTACGGCTACGAGCAGTACTTC	TRBD2	TRBV27	TRBJ2-7	.
CASSVTPGNSPLHF	TGTGCCAGCAGTGTTACTCCTGGCAATTCACCCCTCCACTTT	.	TRBV6-1	TRBJ1-6	.
CAWSAGLFTEAFF	TGTGCCTGGAGTGCTGGGTTGTTCACTGAAGCTTTCTTT	.	TRBV30	TRBJ1-1	.
CASSVGTGRAGGAAEQFF	TGTGCCAGCAGCGTAGGTACCGGGAGGGCCGGGGGTGCGGCTGAGCAGTTCTTC	TRBD2	TRBV9	TRBJ2-1	.
CSAVGQGRGYTF	TGCAGCGCCGTTGGGCAGGGTCGTGGCTACACCTTC	.	TRBV29-1	TRBJ1-2	.